These T cell receptor beta chains were read from a single sample in a study of OX40 agonist ivuxolimab in advanced cancers. The assay was immunoSEQ multiplex PCR, and TCRdb's table has in-frame clones only and misses some. The sample lists approximately 81,000 clones; approximately 90% were seen once. The specimen was CD4+ or CD8+ T cells sorted from blood, collected in a trial of the OX40 agonist ivuxolimab. The receptors originated from an adult with an advanced solid tumor such as melanoma, head and neck, liver or kidney cancer. Each CDR3 is given with its conserved first and last residue. Clone size, where shown, is once, few, many, or a class for clones that have expanded.

TRBV6-1	TRBJ2-7	-	CASSEAYREYEQYF
TRBV19	TRBJ1-1	-	CASSIEGRGDQAFF
TRBV27	TRBJ2-1	-	CASSTLGVPEQFF
TRBV6-1	TRBJ1-2	-	CASSEAQQGSYTF
TRBV5-1	TRBJ2-6	-	CASSHQWEANVLTF
TRBV11-2	TRBJ1-1	-	CASSPQDVEAFF
TRBV5-4	TRBJ2-5	-	CASSFRRIRRPAQTQYF
TRBV10-2	TRBJ1-1	few	CASVEGGSTEAFF
TRBV21-1	TRBJ2-5	-	CASSKVRQETQYF
TRBV6-6	TRBJ1-1	-	CASSRTGMEAFF
TRBV18	TRBJ2-1	-	CASSQDRGLYNEQFF
TRBV19	TRBJ2-5	-	CASSLGAETQYF
TRBV9	TRBJ2-5	-	CASSAFGETQYF
TRBV5-1	TRBJ2-1	-	CASSSTSGGESQFF
TRBV5-5	TRBJ1-6	-	CASSYGTDYNSPLHF
TRBV2	TRBJ1-6	-	CASSPLRAVSGYNSPLHF
TRBV5-1	TRBJ1-5	-	CASSLAGISNQPQHF
TRBV7-3	TRBJ1-1	-	CASSLEGIVDTEAFF
TRBV7-2	TRBJ2-5	-	CASSLSPARETQYF
TRBV28	TRBJ1-4	-	CASMKDEKLFF
TRBV5-1	TRBJ2-5	-	CTSSPSSALQGETQYF
TRBV7-6	TRBJ2-1	once	CASSPGQWGNEQFF
TRBV10-3	TRBJ2-7	-	CAIRDDIGSEQYF
TRBV10-3	TRBJ1-1	once	CAISESEATEAFF
TRBV5-1	TRBJ2-3	once	CASSSGLVGGRTDTQYF
TRBV5-1	TRBJ2-7	-	CASSWVGRGHEQYF
TRBV7-3	TRBJ1-1	-	CASNDGVNTEAFF
TRBV18	TRBJ1-1	-	CASSSAPRDTEAFF
TRBV19	TRBJ1-3	-	CASSTYRGSGNTIYF
TRBV6-5	TRBJ1-2	-	CASSLGGKDYGYTF
TRBV6-5	TRBJ1-4	once	CASSYPGREKLFF
TRBV5-1	TRBJ2-5	-	CASSYYRAKEETQYF
TRBV19	TRBJ1-1	-	CASTSLGQGDTEAFF
TRBV29-1	TRBJ2-7	-	CSVRGQGNIDEQYF
TRBV4-2	TRBJ1-2	-	CASSQEPRGDYGYTF
TRBV5-4	TRBJ2-1	-	CASSTGQGAIPHNEQFF
TRBV7-3	TRBJ2-2	once	CASSSTGRGNGELFF
TRBV5-1	TRBJ2-7	-	CASSLNPVGEQYF
TRBV18	TRBJ2-1	-	CASSPGRVPGNEQFF
TRBV4-2	TRBJ1-5	-	CASSHKTGTSNQPQHF
TRBV9	TRBJ1-1	-	CASSVGVGTEAFF
TRBV10-3	TRBJ2-7	-	CAISGQGGYEQYF
TRBV27	TRBJ1-5	-	CASSSRNQPQHF
TRBV5-6	TRBJ2-3	-	CASSPSGRTDTQYF
TRBV7-7	TRBJ2-5	-	CASSQTSGGGGETQYF
TRBV5-4	TRBJ2-1	-	CASSRQGTIDNEQFF
TRBV4-2	TRBJ1-2	-	CASSQAPAVLGGYTF
TRBV5-1	TRBJ2-5	-	CASSLGARGETQYF
TRBV28	TRBJ1-1	-	CASSGNTEAFF
TRBV7-3	TRBJ2-2	-	CASSSRPNTGELFF